The sequence of this TCR beta chain was determined in a study of T cell changes during pregnancy in multiple sclerosis. Generated by immunoSEQ multiplex PCR, the TCRdb table keeps only in-frame clones and is missing some. The data contain roughly 48,000 clones, approximately 92% of them singletons. The ends lost 4 bases at V and 5 bases at J; junction bases unmatched: 8. There are 16 residues in the CDR3. Germline CDR1 is KGHSY and CDR2 is FQNENV. The chain joins TRBV16 to TRBJ1-5, with 10 bases identical to TRBD1. The sequencing here drew on CD4+ T cells from peripheral blood mononuclear cells, taken in the second trimester of pregnancy. This receptor was obtained from a female donor in good health, enrolled as a control in a pregnancy study. CDR3 DNA: TGTGCCAGCAGCCGAGATGGCGGGACAGGGGATCAGCCCCAGCATTTT. Translating it yields CASSRDGGTGDQPQHF.